Below, 32 T cell receptor beta chains from the same sample are listed, as sequenced in a study of shared clonotypes between healthy human individuals. Sequencing used immunoSEQ multiplex PCR; TCRdb keeps in-frame clones, though not all of them. The table has about a million clones, 60% to 85% seen once. The material sequenced was memory CD4+ T cells from PBMCs. Regarding subset: CD45RA-negative fraction. These TCRs come from a man aged 18 to 30 in good health. Some clones in this sample may be carry-over from other donors' samples.

The chain joins TRBV11-3 to TRBJ2-5; TRBD1 aligns across 9 bases. CDR3 size: 13 residues. Germline trimming cut 4 bases from V and 6 bases from J; bases unmatched to any gene: 3. Per the germline V gene, CDR1 is SGHNT and CDR2 is YENEEA. CDR3 DNA: TGTGCCAGCAGCTCTGACAGGGGGAAGACCCAGTACTTC. Translated: CASSSDRGKTQYF.

In its sample, this clone was seen a few times. The chain joins TRBV5-5 to TRBJ2-2, with D unresolved. Germline CDR1 and CDR2: SGHKS and YYEKEE (reference sequence). CDR3 length: 12 residues. Trimming removed 4 bases at V and 4 bases at J, with 5 bases between. The CDR3 DNA follows: TGTGCCAGCAGCCCTTTCACCGGGGAGCTGTTTTTT. Protein product: CASSPFTGELFF. Supplemented by reference TRBV5-5 and TRBJ2-2, the full variable domain reads DAGVTQSPTHLIKTRGQQVTLRCSPISGHKSVSWYQQVLGQGPQFIFQYYEKEERGRGNFPDRFSARQFPNYSSELNVNALLLGDSALYLCASSPFTGELFFGEGSRLTVL.

This chain connects TRBV10-1 to TRBJ2-3, with TRBD1 matching over 8 bases. This CDR3 region has 15 residues. Per the germline V gene, CDR1 is WNHNN and CDR2 is SYGVQD (reference sequence). The ends lost 2 bases at V and 6 bases at J; junction bases unmatched: 7. The CDR3 DNA sequence: TGCGCCAGCAGTGAGGGGACAGGCTTACCCGATACGCAGTATTTT. It translates to CASSEGTGLPDTQYF.

The gene calls are TRBV18 and TRBJ1-2, with 7 nucleotides matching TRBD1. The CDR3 is made up of 16 amino acids. The germline V gene has CDR1 KGHSH and CDR2 LQKENI. V lost 3 bases and J lost 4; bases outside the gene matches: 11. The DNA of the CDR3 is TGTGCCAGCTCACCCCCGCCGAGGGGGCCCCCCTATGGCTACACCTTC. Translated, it gives CASSPPPRGPPYGYTF.

The rearrangement joins TRBV28 to TRBJ2-1, with D hard to call. The V and J ends lost 5 bases and 10 bases respectively, with 12 bases between them. The CDR3 length is 12 residues. The germline gives CDR1 MDHEN, CDR2 SYDVKM. The chain's CDR3 is CASSTPMGEQFF. The CDR3 region has the DNA TGTGCCAGCAGTACCCCCATGGGGGAGCAGTTCTTC.

The CDR3 here is CASSLFEGGQTQYF. The CDR3 coding sequence is TGTGCCAGCAGCTTATTCGAGGGCGGTCAGACCCAGTACTTC. This sequence joins TRBV11-2 and TRBJ2-5; D is perhaps TRBD2 (5 bases). With 2 bases removed from V and 6 bases from J, the gap between germline ends came to 13 bases. Germline CDR1 and CDR2: SGHAT and FQNNGV. The CDR3 totals 14 residues.

V is TRBV30 and J is TRBJ2-1; 7 nucleotides line up with TRBD2. The CDR3 length is 17 residues. J gave up 4 bases and V 7 bases, and 19 bases lay outside the gene matches. Germline CDR1 reads GTSNPN; CDR2 reads SVGIG (reference sequence). CDR3: CAYNPHKLLARYNEQFF. CDR3 DNA sequence: TGTGCCTACAACCCACATAAACTACTAGCGCGTTACAATGAGCAGTTCTTC.

This chain uses TRBV5-1 with TRBJ1-4, with no clear D. The CDR3 sequence is 13 residues long. Per the germline V gene, CDR1 is SGHRS and CDR2 is YFSETQ. The V end was cut by 4 bases, the J end by 12 bases, with 16 bases between. The CDR3, as DNA: TGCGCCAGCAGCCTGAGGGCTGGCAGCGAACTGTTTTTT. As protein: CASSLRAGSELFF.

This chain joins TRBV30 and TRBJ2-7; D is unresolved. Trimming took off 2 bases at V and 2 bases at J, with 10 bases between the two ends. The CDR3 runs to 13 residues. CDR1 is GTSNPN and CDR2 is SVGIG in the germline V gene (reference sequence). CDR3 region: CAWSRDMPYEQYF. The CDR3 DNA reads TGTGCCTGGAGTCGTGACATGCCCTACGAGCAGTACTTC. Full variable domain (missing parts from reference TRBV30 and TRBJ2-7): SQTIHQWPATLVQPVGSPLSLECTVEGTSNPNLYWYRQAAGRGLQLLFYSVGIGQISSEVPQNLSASRPQDRQFILSSKKLLLSDSGFYLCAWSRDMPYEQYFGPGTRLTVT.

The J gene is TRBJ1-2, the V gene TRBV6-1, with D uncertain. Looked up from germline, CDR1 is MNHNS and CDR2 is SASEGT. The germline V and J ends were trimmed by 4 bases and 4 bases, with 10 bases remaining between them. This CDR3 spans 13 amino acids. The CDR3 DNA sequence: TGTGCCAGCAGTGCGGCCAGACTCTATGGCTACACCTTC. This sequence encodes CASSAARLYGYTF.

As to this clone: The same CDR3 is also encoded by other DNA sequences in this sample. This rearrangement joins TRBV6-1 to TRBJ2-7; tentatively, D is TRBD1 or TRBD2 (5 bases each). The CDR3 length is 13 residues. V lost 6 bases and J lost 4, with 13 bases in between. Germline V gene sequence: CDR1 MNHNS, CDR2 SASEGT. CDR3 sequence reads: CASRGTGAYEQYF. The CDR3 region has the DNA TGTGCCAGCAGGGGGACGGGTGCGTACGAGCAGTACTTC.

This rearrangement joins TRBV5-4 to TRBJ2-1, with 8 nucleotides matching TRBD1. This CDR3 spans 13 amino acids. Germline CDR1 SGHNT, CDR2 YYREEE (reference sequence). With 7 bases clipped from V and 8 bases from J, the junction kept 8 bases outside the gene matches. The CDR3 coding sequence is TGTGCCAGCCGGGACAGGCCGGGCTATGAGCAGTTCTTC. It specifies CASRDRPGYEQFF.

This clone occurred many times. The V call is TRBV29-1, the J call TRBJ1-1, with D unclear. This CDR3 contains 13 residues. CDR1 and CDR2 (germline): SQVTM, ANQGSEA. V gave up 1 base and J gave up 0 bases, with 6 bases separating them. CDR3 in DNA: TGCAGCGTTGAAGCTAGACTGAACACTGAAGCTTTCTTT. This encodes CSVEARLNTEAFF.

The chain's CDR3 is CASSSGRGEQFF. The CDR3 region has the DNA TGTGCCAGCAGCTCAGGTAGGGGTGAGCAGTTCTTC. V is TRBV7-3 and J is TRBJ2-1; perhaps TRBD1 as D (5 bases). V was trimmed by 4 bases and J by 9 bases, leaving 10 bases between them. The CDR3 has 12 amino acids. CDR1 SGHTA and CDR2 FQGTGA come from the germline V gene.

In this sample, this clone turned up once. V gene TRBV29-1 combines with J gene TRBJ1-2; 9 bases match TRBD1. CDR3 length equals 15 residues. V was clipped by 4 bases and J by 4 bases; unmatched bases: 10. In germline, CDR1 is SQVTM, CDR2 ANQGSEA. The CDR3 reads CSVAVTGGEIYGYTF. The CDR3 coding sequence is TGCAGCGTTGCGGTAACAGGGGGCGAGATCTATGGCTACACCTTC.

A single count supports this clone. The chain employs TRBV30 and TRBJ2-3, with 7 bases aligning to TRBD2. This CDR3 has 13 amino acids. Germline V gene data show CDR1 as GTSNPN and CDR2 as SVGIG (reference sequence). Trimming cost V 3 bases and J 4 bases; bases outside gene matches: 4. The DNA for the CDR3 is TGTGCCTGGAGCCCCGGACTAGCAGATACGCAGTATTTT. Its translation: CAWSPGLADTQYF.

This chain connects TRBV6-5 to TRBJ1-1; no reliable D call. The V and J ends lost 7 bases and 0 bases respectively, with 12 bases between them. Germline CDR1 reads MNHEY; CDR2 reads SVGAGI. The length of the CDR3 is 14 residues. The CDR3 region is CASTLSQLNTEAFF. The CDR3 DNA reads as TGTGCCAGCACCCTCTCGCAGCTGAACACTGAAGCTTTCTTT.

The chain combines TRBV14 with TRBJ1-1, with TRBD1 as a possible D gene (5 bases). Germline V gives CDR1 SGHDN, CDR2 FVKESK. This CDR3 contains 13 residues. The V and J ends lost 3 bases and 6 bases respectively, with 11 bases between them. The CDR3 sequence is CASSQRQGPEAFF. The CDR3 bases are TGTGCCAGCAGCCAGCGGCAGGGTCCTGAAGCTTTCTTT.

This chain uses TRBV5-8 with TRBJ1-2, with D possibly matching TRBD1 (5 bases). Germline loops: CDR1 SGHTS, CDR2 YDEGEE. V dropped 4 bases and J dropped 3 bases, with 16 bases sitting between them. The CDR3 contains 15 residues. The CDR3 sequence is CASSLAGTVDYGYTF. The CDR3, as DNA: TGTGCCAGCAGCCTGGCAGGGACGGTAGACTATGGCTACACCTTC.

The chain is built from TRBV12-5 and TRBJ2-1, with 8 bases lining up with TRBD2. J gave up 13 bases and V 5 bases, and 13 bases lay outside the gene matches. The CDR3 totals 14 residues. Germline CDR1 is LGHNT and CDR2 is FRNRAP. The CDR3 loop reads CASGPSGSGMSQFF. DNA for the CDR3: TGTGCTAGTGGTCCCTCGGGTAGCGGGATGTCACAGTTCTTC.

The chain is built from TRBV6-1 and TRBJ2-7; either TRBD1 or TRBD2 may supply D (5 bases each). Germline lookup yields CDR1 MNHNS and CDR2 SASEGT. Trimming removed 2 bases from V and 4 bases from J, with 15 bases in between. The CDR3 runs to 15 residues. The CDR3 sequence is CASSESGRVLYEQYF. The CDR3, as DNA: TGTGCCAGCAGTGAAAGCGGCAGGGTCCTATACGAGCAGTACTTC.

The rearrangement links TRBV11-2 to TRBJ2-7; D perhaps matches TRBD2 (6 bases). Germline V gives CDR1 SGHAT, CDR2 FQNNGV. The ends were cut back, 10 bases at V and 1 base at J, with 17 bases in the middle. This CDR3 spans 14 amino acids. The CDR3 spells CATSWDSRSYEQYF. The DNA of the CDR3 is TGTGCCACGAGCTGGGACTCACGATCCTACGAGCAGTACTTC.

Concerning this clone itself: Other DNA sequences from this sample encode an identical CDR3 as well. The rearrangement joins TRBV6-1 to TRBJ1-2; no clear D gene. In germline, CDR1 is MNHNS, CDR2 SASEGT. Trimming took off 3 bases at V and 5 bases at J, with 7 bases between the two ends. The CDR3 spans 12 residues. CDR3 sequence: CASSEGAYGYTF. The CDR3 DNA follows: TGTGCCAGCAGTGAGGGAGCGTATGGCTACACCTTC.

As regards this clone: The sample has other DNA sequences that encode this CDR3 too. The J gene is TRBJ1-2, the V gene TRBV5-4; TRBD1 matches at 7 bases. With 4 bases clipped from V and 2 bases from J, the junction kept 5 bases outside the gene matches. The CDR3 loop spans 14 amino acids. Germline lookup yields CDR1 SGHNT and CDR2 YYREEE (reference sequence). CDR3 nucleotide sequence: TGTGCCAGCAGCAGGGACAGCCAGAACTATGGCTACACCTTC. Translated, it gives CASSRDSQNYGYTF.

The V and J genes are TRBV6-5 and TRBJ1-2; a possible D gene is TRBD1 (6 bases). Trimming took off 5 bases at V and 1 base at J, with 8 bases between the two ends. CDR3 length: 13 residues. Germline V gene data show CDR1 as MNHEY and CDR2 as SVGAGI. The CDR3 reads CASSNRDNYGYTF. CDR3 nucleotide sequence: TGTGCCAGCAGTAACAGGGATAACTATGGCTACACCTTC.

The chain joins TRBV10-3 to TRBJ1-2, with a weak D call TRBD1 (5 bases). The length of the CDR3 is 14 residues. Germline V CDR1 and CDR2: ENHRY, SYGVKD. V was cut by 0 bases and J by 4 bases, with 9 bases left in between. The CDR3 DNA sequence: TGTGCCATCAGTGAGTCATCAGGGACCTATGGCTACACCTTC. This codes for CAISESSGTYGYTF.

Worth noting for this clone: The sample has other DNA sequences that encode this CDR3 too. The chain uses TRBV4-3 and TRBJ1-5; D perhaps matches TRBD1 (6 bases). The germline gives CDR1 LGHNA, CDR2 YSLEER. The CDR3 runs to 13 residues. Trimming took 0 bases from V and 6 from J, leaving 6 bases between them. Here the CDR3 reads CASSQDRGQPQHF. The CDR3 DNA reads TGCGCCAGCAGCCAAGACAGGGGTCAGCCCCAGCATTTT.

V usage is TRBV4-1 and J usage is TRBJ2-7, with TRBD2 matching 11 bases. The CDR3 consists of 15 residues. Germline lookup yields CDR1 MGHRA and CDR2 YSYEKL. With 1 base clipped from V and 3 bases from J, the junction kept 2 bases outside the gene matches. This chain's CDR3 is CASSQGLAGIYEQYF. The CDR3 nucleotides are TGCGCCAGCAGCCAAGGACTAGCGGGGATCTACGAGCAGTACTTC.

This chain connects TRBV27 to TRBJ2-1; 7 bases are shared with TRBD2. Germline V gene data show CDR1 as MNHEY and CDR2 as SMNVEV (reference sequence). The junction had 12 bases not matched to a gene; V was cut back by 3 bases and J by 7 bases. There are 16 residues in the CDR3. The CDR3 DNA sequence: TGTGCCAGCAGTTTTCGTGGGGGGAGGGTAGGAAATGAGCAGTTCTTC. Translation gives CASSFRGGRVGNEQFF.

The V call is TRBV27, the J call TRBJ1-1, with TRBD1 matching 7 bases. The CDR3 covers 15 residues. The V gene's germline CDR1 is MNHEY and CDR2 SMNVEV (reference sequence). Trimming took 5 bases from V and 0 from J; bases not matched to a gene: 6. The CDR3, as DNA: TGTGCCAGCAGTAGGGCGACAGGGATGAACACTGAAGCTTTCTTT. Translation: CASSRATGMNTEAFF.

This clone showed up just a few times. This chain links TRBV29-1 with TRBJ2-1; D unresolved. Trimming cost V 8 bases and J 2 bases, with 16 bases left between them. This CDR3 is 14 amino acids long. CDR1 and CDR2 from the germline V gene are SQVTM and ANQGSEA. The CDR3 DNA is TGCAGCCTCCCTGGGCTGGGCCCCTACAATGAGCAGTTCTTC. Translating gives CSLPGLGPYNEQFF.

This chain links TRBV5-6 with TRBJ2-5; D is unresolved. CDR1 and CDR2 from the germline V gene are SGHDT and YYEEEE. The CDR3 covers 13 residues. Trimming stripped 4 bases from V and 4 bases from J, with 11 bases between. In DNA, the CDR3 is TGTGCCAGCAGCCTTCGACCCAGAGAGACCCAGTACTTC. It encodes CASSLRPRETQYF.